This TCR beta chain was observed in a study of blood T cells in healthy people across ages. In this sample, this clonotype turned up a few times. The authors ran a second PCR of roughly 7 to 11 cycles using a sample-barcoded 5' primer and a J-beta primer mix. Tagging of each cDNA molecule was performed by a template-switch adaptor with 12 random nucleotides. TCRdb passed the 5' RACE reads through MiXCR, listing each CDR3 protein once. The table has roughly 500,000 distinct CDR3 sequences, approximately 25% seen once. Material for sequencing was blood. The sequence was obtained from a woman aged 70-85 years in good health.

The CDR3 spells CASTRFPGSGYTF. The CDR3 nucleotides read TGTGCCAGTACGAGATTTCCCGGTTCTGGCTACACCTTC. The V and J genes are TRBV6-2 or TRBV6-3 and TRBJ1-2; D is unresolved. This CDR3 has 13 residues. V lost 9 bases and J lost 7, with 18 bases in between. CDR1 is MNHEY and CDR2 is SVGEGT in the germline V gene.